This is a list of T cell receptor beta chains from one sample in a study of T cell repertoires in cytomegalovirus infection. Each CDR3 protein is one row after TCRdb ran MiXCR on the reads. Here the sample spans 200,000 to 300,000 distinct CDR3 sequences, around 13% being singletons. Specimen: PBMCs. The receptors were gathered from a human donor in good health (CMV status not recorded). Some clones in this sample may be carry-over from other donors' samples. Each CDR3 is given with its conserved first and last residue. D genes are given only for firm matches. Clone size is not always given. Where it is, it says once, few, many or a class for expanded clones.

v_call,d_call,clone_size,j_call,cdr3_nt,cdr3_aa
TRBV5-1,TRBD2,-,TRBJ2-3,TGCGCCAGCAGCTCGGGGGGGCTTACAGATACGCAGTATTTT,CASSSGGLTDTQYF
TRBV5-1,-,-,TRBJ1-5,TGCGCCAGCAGCTTGGTTACGGGGAACAATCAGCCCCAGCATTTT,CASSLVTGNNQPQHF
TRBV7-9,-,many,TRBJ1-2,TGTGCCAGCAGATCGTGGGAGGGAATGGATGGCTACACCTTC,CASRSWEGMDGYTF
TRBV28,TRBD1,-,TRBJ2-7,TGTGCCAGCAGGGTTGGGGGACAGCCCCGTCCCTACGAGCAGTACTTC,CASRVGGQPRPYEQYF
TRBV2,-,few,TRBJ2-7,TGTGCCAGCAGTTGGACGGGCTACGAGCAGTACTTC,CASSWTGYEQYF
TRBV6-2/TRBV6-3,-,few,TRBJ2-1,TGTGCCACCCAGCGGGCCTTTTGGTACAATGAGCAGTTCTTC,CATQRAFWYNEQFF
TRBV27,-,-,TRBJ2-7,TGTGCCAGCAGCTCCTTGGGAAGCAACGAGCAGTACTTC,CASSSLGSNEQYF
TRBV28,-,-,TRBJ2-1,TGTGCCAGCAGTTCTCCGCCGGGGTACAATGAGCAGTTCTTC,CASSSPPGYNEQFF
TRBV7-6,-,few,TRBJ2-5,TGTGCCAGCAGCCGTGGACAGAGAGAGACCCAGTACTTC,CASSRGQRETQYF
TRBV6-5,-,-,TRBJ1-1,TGTGCCAGCAGTTACGCCGACTCGAACACTGAAGCTTTCTTT,CASSYADSNTEAFF
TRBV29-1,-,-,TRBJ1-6,TGCAGCGTTGTACAGGGATCTAATTCACCCCTCCACTTT,CSVVQGSNSPLHF
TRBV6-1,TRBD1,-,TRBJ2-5,TGTGCCAGCCTACGGACAGGCGGAGAGACCCAGTACTTC,CASLRTGGETQYF
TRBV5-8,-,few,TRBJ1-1,TGTGCCAGCAGCTTGGCCCTCAGGAACACTGAAGCTTTCTTT,CASSLALRNTEAFF
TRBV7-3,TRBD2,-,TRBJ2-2,TGTGCCAGCAGCTTAACTGGGACTAGCATGAACACCGGGGAGCTGTTTTTT,CASSLTGTSMNTGELFF
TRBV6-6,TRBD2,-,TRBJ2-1,TGTGCCAGCAGCCTTCGGACTAGCGGGAGCGATGAGCAGTTCTTC,CASSLRTSGSDEQFF